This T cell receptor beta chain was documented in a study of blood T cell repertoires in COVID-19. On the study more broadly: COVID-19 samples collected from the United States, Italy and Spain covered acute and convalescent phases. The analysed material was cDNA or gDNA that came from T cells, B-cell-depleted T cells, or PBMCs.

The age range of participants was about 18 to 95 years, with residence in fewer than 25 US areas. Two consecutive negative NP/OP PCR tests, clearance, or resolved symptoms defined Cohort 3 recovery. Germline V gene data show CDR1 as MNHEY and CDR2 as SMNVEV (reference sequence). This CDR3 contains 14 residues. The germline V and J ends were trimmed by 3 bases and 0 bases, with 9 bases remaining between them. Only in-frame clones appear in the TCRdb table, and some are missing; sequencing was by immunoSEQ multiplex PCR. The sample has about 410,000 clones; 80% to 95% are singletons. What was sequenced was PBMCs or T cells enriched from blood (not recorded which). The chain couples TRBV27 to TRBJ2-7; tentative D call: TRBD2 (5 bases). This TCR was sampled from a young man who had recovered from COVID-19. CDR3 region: CASSFLASSYEQYF. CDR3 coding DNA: TGTGCCAGCAGTTTTTTAGCGAGCTCCTACGAGCAGTACTTC.